The present entry profiles one TCR beta chain with its context. Per germline, CDR1 WNHNN and CDR2 SYGVQD (reference sequence). Trimming took off 1 base at V and 2 bases at J, with 14 bases between the two ends. The CDR3 has 16 residues. The sample is drawn from a study of blood T cell repertoires in COVID-19. About the research overall: The United States, Italy and Spain supplied acute and convalescent COVID-19 samples. The cDNA or gDNA used as material had been derived from T cells, B-cell-depleted T cells, or PBMCs.

In the study's own analysis: Estimation of nucleated cell counts relied on the amplification of reference gene primers. Clones were read by immunoSEQ multiplex PCR, and TCRdb kept only the in-frame ones, dropping some. From that table come the V and J calls and clone size; the DNA was used to work out D and trimming. The repertoire consists of some 88,000 clones, with less than 90% occurring once and the leading ten covering 3.8%. What was sequenced was peripheral blood. This TCR derives from a man aged 60-69 years with acute or convalescent COVID-19. The genes are TRBV10-1 and TRBJ2-5; D is possibly TRBD2 (6 bases). CDR3 region: CASSELGAGLQETQYF. CDR3 DNA sequence: TGCGCCAGCAGTGAGTTAGGGGCTGGACTACAAGAGACCCAGTACTTC.